Described below is a single TCR beta chain sequence and its context. The entry originates in a study of shared clonotypes between healthy human individuals. The CDR3 extends over 13 amino acids. Germline V gene sequence: CDR1 SGHTA, CDR2 FQGNSA. V was shortened by 1 base and J by 8 bases, with 9 bases between the two germline ends. The CD4+ fraction was divided into a CD45RA+ naive subset and a CD45RA-negative memory subset. Sequenced by immunoSEQ multiplex PCR; TCRdb stores in-frame clones only, minus some. The top ten hold 8.5% to 12% of the sample, which has about 340,000 clones, less than 75% seen once.

The material sequenced was memory CD4+ T cells sorted from blood. Indicated subset: CD45RA-negative fraction. The V call is TRBV7-2, the J call TRBJ2-1; D could derive from TRBD1 or TRBD2 (5 bases each). The TCR originated in a man aged 25 to 45 in good health. The CDR3 region has the DNA TGTGCCAGCAGCTTAGTCTGGGACGATGAGCAGTTCTTC. Protein: CASSLVWDDEQFF.